The entry that follows covers one TCR beta chain sequence. The germline CDR1 and CDR2 sequences are SGHAT and FQNNGV. The ends lost 3 bases at V and 1 base at J; junction bases unmatched: 5. CDR3 length: 16 residues. The source of the sample is a study of blood T cell repertoires in COVID-19. Sequencing was performed with immunoSEQ multiplex PCR; in TCRdb, only in-frame clones are kept and a portion is missing. The repertoire holds over 200,000 clones, roughly 80% seen once, with about 2.7% in the top ten. This chain links TRBV11-2 with TRBJ2-5; TRBD2 matches at 10 bases. This receptor was identified in a woman aged 40 to 50 with active or convalescent COVID-19. The sequenced sample consisted of peripheral blood. This CDR3 reads CASSFAGTSAQETQYF. The CDR3 DNA sequence: TGTGCCAGCAGCTTTGCCGGGACTAGCGCCCAAGAGACCCAGTACTTC.